The sequence of this T cell receptor (beta chain) was determined in a study of blood T cell repertoires in COVID-19 (dated by TCRdb to 2018 to 2020). Regarding the study in general: Samples from collaborators originated in the United States, Italy and Spain and spanned both the acute and convalescent phases of COVID-19. The material from the prospective study consisted of cDNA or gDNA derived from T cells, B-cell-depleted T cells, or PBMCs. Nearly every sample came with metadata listing a de-identified subject ID, COVID-19 status, age in years and sex. The samples were drawn from the first 160 participants of the ongoing ImmuneRACE study and from about 1,200 subjects provided by 6 global collaborators. A freely available public database, intended as a resource for researchers studying the immune response to SARS-CoV-2, is where the repertoires were released. Where available, HLA class I and class II types were taken from metadata supplied by the sample provider and were not determined by assay-based typing. Subjects who had been exposed to COVID-19, were actively infected with it, or had recovered from it provided the deeply sampled blood TCRbeta repertoires that made up the dataset. The investigation overall reported the following: The quantity of clinical and demographic metadata differed by source and by participant and was supplied without curation.

Collaborating institutions collected whole blood in K2EDTA tubes following their own protocols. For TCRbeta analysis, collaborators shipped samples in one of three forms: frozen whole blood, isolated PBMCs, or DNA extracted from either of those sample types. From its cysteine to its phenylalanine, the CDR3 spans 11 amino acids. This entry keeps only the CDR3 DNA: 33 bases, framed from base 1. According to the germline V gene (reference sequence), CDR1 reads DFQATT and CDR2 reads SNEGSKA. Trimming at the junction amounts to 7 bases on V and 1 base on J, and the germline ends lie 7 bases apart. A note on this clone: There is no known antigen for this receptor. One base away there is no much larger clone; base qualities are not given.

TCRbeta CDR3 regions were amplified from genomic DNA using the immunoSEQ Assay, a bias-controlled multiplex PCR. The study's processing was this. Nucleated cell counts per sample were estimated from amplification of reference gene primers within the assay. To quantify the absolute abundance of each unique TCRbeta CDR3 rearrangement, sequence reads were collapsed and filtered. For each sample, productive Simpson clonality was calculated as the square root of Simpson's diversity index across productive rearrangements. TCRdb limited this immuneACCESS table to in-frame rearrangements with V and J called. A share of clones is missing; checked studies link under half to unresolved V genes, and the rest is unexplained. The V and J calls and clone size are taken from that table; D and trimming were inferred from the DNA. This sample is represented by more than 140,000 clones; approximately 80% of them were singletons. The top ten clones comprise roughly 1.5% of the sample.

The rearrangement joined TRBV20-1 to TRBJ1-1, with an unclear D gene assignment. Sequenced input: peripheral blood. This receptor was obtained from a human donor in a cohort sampled during active COVID-19. The CDR3 is CSGYRNTEAFF. The DNA sequence is given as TGCAGTGGATACAGGAACACTGAAGCTTTCTTT.